The 7 T cell receptor beta chains in this list originate from one sample, sequenced in a study of blood T cell repertoires in COVID-19. This table comes from immunoSEQ multiplex PCR, and its TCRdb copy is limited to in-frame clones, with some not included. The repertoire holds some 200,000 clones, with 70% to 90% as singletons. Specimen: peripheral blood. All receptors come from a woman younger than 35 who had recovered from COVID-19.

V usage is TRBV9 and J usage is TRBJ2-1; no clear D gene. The V gene lost 3 bases and the J gene lost 0 bases, with 4 bases spanning the gap. This CDR3 spans 13 amino acids. Germline V CDR1 and CDR2: SGDLS, YYNGEE. This chain's CDR3 is CASSGSSYNEQFF. CDR3 nucleotide sequence: TGTGCCAGCAGCGGGAGCTCCTACAATGAGCAGTTCTTC.

The J gene is TRBJ2-7, the V gene TRBV21-1; TRBD1, the D gene given by the table, was not confirmed from the DNA. TRBV21-1 is a pseudogene locus. There are 15 residues in the CDR3. The CDR3 protein is CASGKGGQGTYEQYF. The CDR3 DNA reads TGTGCCAGCGGGAAAGGGGGACAGGGCACCTACGAGCAGTACTTC.

The rearrangement links TRBV28 to TRBJ1-5; no definite D call. This CDR3 has 13 residues. Germline-derived CDR1 and CDR2 are MDHEN and SYDVKM. Trimming shortened V by 6 bases and J by 5 bases, and 11 bases separated the two germline ends. CDR3 sequence (DNA): TGTGCCAGCAGGGGCTCGGGAGATCAGCCCCAGCATTTT. This sequence encodes CASRGSGDQPQHF.

This chain links TRBV7-2 with TRBJ1-2; 7 nucleotides line up with TRBD1. After removal of 4 bases from V and 5 bases from J, the junction contained 10 bases not matched to a gene. Germline CDR1 reads SGHTA; CDR2 reads FQGNSA. CDR3 length: 15 residues. The CDR3 region has the DNA TGTGCCAGCAGCTCTACTCCGGGACAGCTATATGGCTACACCTTC. Protein product: CASSSTPGQLYGYTF.

The chain combines TRBV10-1 with TRBJ2-7, with 7 nucleotides matching TRBD2. Germline V gene data show CDR1 as WNHNN and CDR2 as SYGVQD (reference sequence). The CDR3 has 16 amino acids. Losses at the gene ends were 2 bases for V and 4 bases for J; bases not matched to a gene: 11. Here the CDR3 reads CASSELPGGSGYEQYF. For the CDR3, the DNA is TGCGCCAGCAGTGAGCTTCCCGGCGGGAGCGGGTACGAGCAGTACTTC.

V gene TRBV4-2 combines with J gene TRBJ2-2; unclear D gene. The ends were cut back, 0 bases at V and 0 bases at J, with 11 bases in the middle. CDR3 length equals 17 residues. Germline assignment: CDR1 LGHNA and CDR2 YNFKEQ. CDR3 DNA: TGTGCCAGCAGCCAAGATTTGCTAGACGCGAACACCGGGGAGCTGTTTTTT. Its protein is CASSQDLLDANTGELFF.

The rearrangement joins TRBV18 to TRBJ2-5, with D possibly TRBD2 on 5 matching bases. The germline V gene has CDR1 KGHSH and CDR2 LQKENI. The V gene lost 2 bases and the J gene lost 4 bases, with 8 bases spanning the gap. This CDR3 has 13 residues. The CDR3 reads CASSPGLRETQYF. The CDR3 DNA follows: TGTGCCAGCTCACCAGGACTCAGAGAGACCCAGTACTTC. The full variable domain, rest sourced from reference TRBV18 and TRBJ2-5, is NAGVMQNPRHLVRRRGQEARLRCSPMKGHSHVYWYRQLPEEGLKFMVYLQKENIIDESGMPKERFSAEFPKEGPSILRIQQVVRGDSAAYFCASSPGLRETQYFGPGTRLLVL.